This TCR beta chain was identified in a study of cytomegalovirus exposure and HLA in healthy donors. Study as a whole: A later analysis reported the approximately 120 validation repertoires used the same platform as the 550 to 800 first-cohort repertoires.

Here immunoSEQ multiplex PCR was the method, and the copy in TCRdb shows in-frame clones only, minus some. This table has about 98,000 clones, about 90% appearing once. Germline V gene lookup returns CDR1 SQVTM and CDR2 ANQGSEA. This CDR3 spans 18 amino acids. V lost 7 bases and J 0 bases, leaving 28 bases between the germline ends. The source material was PBMCs. This receptor was identified in a man between 18 and 35 years old in good health and CMV-seropositive. The chain links TRBV29-1 to TRBJ2-7; possible D gene TRBD2, 7 bases. The CDR3, as DNA: TGCAGCGCCACCTGGGGGGGGGACATACGTAGAAGCTCCTACGAGCAGTACTTC. The encoded protein is CSATWGGDIRRSSYEQYF.